Presented here are 14 T cell receptor beta chains from one specimen sequenced in a study of blood T cell repertoires in COVID-19. Sequencing used immunoSEQ multiplex PCR; TCRdb keeps in-frame clones, though not all of them. The sample contains 200,000 to 250,000 clones, approximately 90% of which appear only once. Sequencing was done on a sample of peripheral blood. The origin of the receptors is a man aged 25 to 40 with COVID-19, enrolled during active disease.

This rearrangement joins TRBV5-8 to TRBJ1-2; the D is unclear. V was pared by 0 bases and J by 6 bases, with 15 bases between. This CDR3 spans 15 amino acids. Germline V gene sequence: CDR1 SGHTS, CDR2 YDEGEE. The CDR3 loop is CASSLGPSLGDGYTF. The CDR3 DNA reads as TGTGCCAGCAGCTTGGGACCTTCCCTCGGGGATGGCTACACCTTC.

V is TRBV5-4 and J is TRBJ2-5; maybe TRBD1 (6 bases). The V end was cut by 5 bases, the J end by 0 bases, with 11 bases between. Germline loops: CDR1 SGHNT, CDR2 YYREEE (reference sequence). This CDR3 is built from 14 residues. The CDR3 nucleotides are TGTGCCAGCAGGGTGGACAGTGACCAAGAGACCCAGTACTTC. Translated, it gives CASRVDSDQETQYF. Full variable domain (rest looked up from reference TRBV5-4 and TRBJ2-5): ETGVTQSPTHLIKTRGQQVTLRCSSQSGHNTVSWYQQALGQGPQFIFQYYREEENGRGNFPPRFSGLQFPNYSSELNVNALELDDSALYLCASRVDSDQETQYFGPGTRLLVL.

The chain couples TRBV4-1 to TRBJ2-1; 10 nucleotides line up with TRBD1. This CDR3 has 16 residues. V gave up 1 base and J gave up 7 bases; unmatched junction bases: 7. In germline, CDR1 is MGHRA, CDR2 YSYEKL. CDR3 sequence reads: CASSQAPGQGMNEQFF. The CDR3 region has the DNA TGCGCCAGCAGCCAAGCGCCGGGACAGGGGATGAATGAGCAGTTCTTC.

This chain joins TRBV6-1 and TRBJ2-7, with D unresolved. V shed 1 base and J shed 2 bases, with 9 bases lying between them. This CDR3 has 14 amino acids. Germline loops: CDR1 MNHNS, CDR2 SASEGT. In nucleotides, the CDR3 is TGTGCCAGCAGTGAAGGTGGCGGTACCTACGAGCAGTACTTC. It is translated as CASSEGGGTYEQYF.

This chain uses TRBV4-3 with TRBJ2-7; D possibly corresponds to TRBD1 (5 bases). Trimming shortened V by 0 bases and J by 3 bases, and 12 bases separated the two germline ends. The CDR3 loop spans 15 amino acids. From germline, CDR1 is LGHNA and CDR2 YSLEER. The CDR3 reads CASSQERQNLYEQYF. In DNA, the CDR3 is TGCGCCAGCAGCCAAGAGAGACAGAACCTCTACGAGCAGTACTTC.

In its sample, this clone was seen once. J is TRBJ1-1 and V is TRBV6-5; tentatively, D is TRBD1 (6 bases). The V gene's germline CDR1 is MNHEY and CDR2 SVGAGI. Trimming took off 10 bases at V and 1 base at J, with 13 bases between the two ends. This CDR3 comprises 13 residues. CDR3 DNA sequence: TGTGCCACCCACAGGGAGTCGAACACTGAAGCTTTCTTT. Translated, it gives CATHRESNTEAFF.

The chain joins TRBV19 to TRBJ2-2; D remains unclear. CDR1 and CDR2 from the germline V gene are LNHDA and SQIVND (reference sequence). The length of the CDR3 is 14 residues. The V end lost 5 bases, the J end lost 4 bases, and 11 bases lay between the germline ends. CDR3 region: CASSPRLLTGELFF. The CDR3 nucleotides are TGTGCCAGTAGTCCCCGACTCCTCACCGGGGAGCTGTTTTTT.

V gene TRBV6-5 combines with J gene TRBJ1-2; TRBD1 matches 7 bases. The CDR3 is 12 residues long. Germline trimming cut 6 bases from V and 13 bases from J; bases unmatched to any gene: 11. Germline V gene lookup returns CDR1 MNHEY and CDR2 SVGAGI. CDR3 protein: CASSPGQSRLTF. The CDR3 nucleotides read TGTGCCAGCAGCCCGGGACAGTCGCGTCTCACCTTC.

This chain links TRBV30 with TRBJ1-1; TRBD1 is a possible D gene (6 bases). The length of the CDR3 is 16 residues. Germline CDR1 and CDR2: GTSNPN and SVGIG (reference sequence). V was trimmed by 1 base and J by 0 bases, leaving 15 bases between them. The CDR3 reads CAWSGGTGSMNTEAFF. Here the CDR3 DNA reads TGTGCCTGGAGTGGGGGTACAGGGTCCATGAACACTGAAGCTTTCTTT.

This chain uses TRBV7-9 with TRBJ1-4; TRBD1 matches 9 bases. Germline assignment: CDR1 SEHNR and CDR2 FQNEAQ (reference sequence). Trimming cost V 6 bases and J 8 bases; bases outside gene matches: 13. CDR3 length: 16 amino acids. CDR3 in DNA: TGTGCCAGCAGTTCATCGACAGGGGGAAAAGGAGAAAAACTGTTTTTT. Its translation: CASSSSTGGKGEKLFF.

This CDR3 reads CASSLERDYSTDTQYF. For the CDR3, the DNA is TGTGCCAGCAGCTTAGAGCGGGACTATAGCACAGATACGCAGTATTTT. The chain uses TRBV7-3 and TRBJ2-3; 7 nucleotides agree with TRBD2. Germline CDR1 and CDR2: SGHTA and FQGTGA. With V trimmed by 2 bases and J by 0 bases, 5 bases remained unmatched. The CDR3 runs to 16 residues.

The chain couples TRBV25-1 to TRBJ1-1, with D unclear. The germline gives CDR1 MGHDK, CDR2 SYGVNS. The CDR3 is made up of 13 amino acids. V lost 5 bases and J 5 bases, leaving 12 bases between the germline ends. CDR3 region: CASSRPPGTEAFF. In DNA, the CDR3 is TGTGCCAGCAGTCGTCCCCCGGGGACTGAAGCTTTCTTT. The full variable domain, with the rest looked up from reference TRBV25-1 and TRBJ1-1, is EADIYQTPRYLVIGTGKKITLECSQTMGHDKMYWYQQDPGMELHLIHYSYGVNSTEKGDLSSESTVSRIRTEHFPLTLESARPSHTSQYLCASSRPPGTEAFFGQGTRLTVV.

This clone came up a few times. The V and J genes are TRBV24-1 and TRBJ1-5; 9 bases line up with TRBD1. The CDR3 is 16 amino acids. Germline-derived CDR1 and CDR2 are KGHDR and SFDVKD. Trimming cost V 3 bases and J 8 bases; bases outside gene matches: 10. The CDR3 DNA follows: TGTGCCACCAGTGATGGGAAGACAGGGGGTGGGAAGCCCCAGCATTTT. Protein: CATSDGKTGGGKPQHF.

The chain couples TRBV27 to TRBJ1-2; D is perhaps TRBD1 (5 bases). CDR1 is MNHEY and CDR2 is SMNVEV in the germline V gene (reference sequence). This CDR3 is 13 amino acids long. V was cut by 1 base and J by 2 bases, with 5 bases left in between. The DNA of the CDR3 is TGTGCCAGCAGTTTATACAGGAACTATGGCTACACCTTC. This translates into CASSLYRNYGYTF.